Listed below are T cell receptor beta chains from one sample, sequenced in a study of shared clonotypes between healthy human individuals. Only in-frame clones appear in the TCRdb table, and some are missing; sequencing was by immunoSEQ multiplex PCR. The sample carries about 79,000 clones, 50% to 70% recorded once. The sequenced sample consisted of memory CD8+ T cells sorted from blood. Source of these receptors: a man aged 30 to 45 in good health. The CDR3 runs from the conserved cysteine through the conserved F or W. The order of the fields is CDR3 DNA, CDR3 protein, clone size, D gene, J gene, V gene. D genes are given only for firm matches. Clone size is stated in some rows and not others, as once, few, many or a class when expanded.

TGTGCCAGCAGCCAAGCGGAGGGAGGCGGGCCAGATACGCAGTATTTT | CASSQAEGGGPDTQYF | . | . | TRBJ2-3 | TRBV4-2
TGTGCCAGCAGCTCCTCGGACAGGGGTACCTACGAGCAGTACTTC | CASSSSDRGTYEQYF | . | TRBD1 | TRBJ2-7 | TRBV7-8
TGCGCCAGCAGCTTCCTCCGGACTAGCGGGAGAAACGGGGAGCTGTTTTTT | CASSFLRTSGRNGELFF | . | TRBD2 | TRBJ2-2 | TRBV5-1
TGTGCCAGCAGTCCCTGGACAGGGAGTGAAGCTTTCTTT | CASSPWTGSEAFF | . | TRBD1 | TRBJ1-1 | TRBV27
TGCAGCGTTGTAGGGGATCAGATGACCGGGGAGCTGTTTTTT | CSVVGDQMTGELFF | . | . | TRBJ2-2 | TRBV29-1
TGTGCCAGCAGCTTGACGAATCCTCTCACCGAGCAGTTCTTC | CASSLTNPLTEQFF | . | . | TRBJ2-1 | TRBV7-9
TGTGCCAGCAGTTTGGGACAGGCAGGAGAGACCCAGTACTTC | CASSLGQAGETQYF | . | TRBD1 | TRBJ2-5 | TRBV28
TGTGCCAGCAGCTTCACAGAGAACACTGAAGCTTTCTTT | CASSFTENTEAFF | many | . | TRBJ1-1 | TRBV9
TGTGCCAGCAGCCAGCCCCCAGGGCGGCGAATCGAGCAGTACTTC | CASSQPPGRRIEQYF | many | . | TRBJ2-7 | TRBV5-6
TGTGCCAGCTTGGGGTCGGGACATGATGAGCAGTTCTTC | CASLGSGHDEQFF | . | . | TRBJ2-1 | TRBV11-1
TGTGCCAGCGGGAGGGCTAGTTGGCCCGAGCAGTACTTC | CASGRASWPEQYF | . | TRBD2 | TRBJ2-7 | TRBV6-5
TGTGCCAGCAGTGAGACTAGCGACACAGATACGCAGTATTTT | CASSETSDTDTQYF | few | TRBD2 | TRBJ2-3 | TRBV6-4